This T cell receptor (beta chain) was identified during a study of T-cell reconstitution after alpha-beta-depleted transplantation in children. Study-level results: One year after transplant, T-cell counts and diversity came mostly from newly produced T cells. After transplant, high TCRbeta diversity at day 60 in some patients arose from surviving recipient T cells and thymic progenitors. Reported findings indicate that, about two months after transplant, alpha-beta T cells came from several hundred expanded clones, which were derived from non-depleted graft cells.

Unique molecular identifiers were used in preparing the TCRbeta library. TCRdb redid the calling of the PCR reads with MiXCR, one entry per CDR3 protein. The sample has 700,000 to 850,000 distinct CDR3 sequences; approximately 15% are singletons. Per germline, CDR1 MGHRA and CDR2 YSYEKL. The V and J ends lost 4 bases and 4 bases respectively, with 20 bases between them. The CDR3 totals 17 residues. A remark on this clonotype: Its antigen is not known.

The chain combines TRBV4-1 with TRBJ2-4; D is possibly TRBD1 or TRBD2 (5 bases each). Here the sequenced sample was PBMCs, mostly from graft donor cells, taken 360 days after TCRalphabeta/CD19-depleted stem cell transplant. The receptor was isolated from a male patient younger than 18 who had a stem cell transplant for acute lymphoblastic leukemia, so the T cells may come from the graft donor. This chain's CDR3 is CASSPLPGPSQKNIQYF. The CDR3 DNA reads as TGCGCCAGCAGCCCTTTACCGGGACCCTCCCAGAAAAACATTCAGTACTTC.